Below are 24 T cell receptor beta chains sequenced from a single sample in a study of cytomegalovirus exposure and HLA in healthy donors. This PCR relied on a set of 60 Vbeta primers and 13 Jbeta primers. Sequenced by immunoSEQ multiplex PCR; TCRdb stores in-frame clones only, minus some. There are fewer than 200,000 clones in the sample; around 80% occur only once, and less than 2% lies in the top ten. The sample was PBMCs. The receptors shown here come from a man aged 35-49 years in good health and CMV-seropositive.

This clone was observed a single time. This rearrangement joins TRBV28 to TRBJ2-1; 9 bases agree with TRBD2. Losses at the gene ends were 6 bases for V and 0 bases for J; bases not matched to a gene: 3. The CDR3 covers 15 residues. Germline values: CDR1 MDHEN, CDR2 SYDVKM. The CDR3 here is CASRLAGVSYNEQFF. CDR3 coding DNA: TGTGCCAGCAGGTTAGCGGGGGTCTCCTACAATGAGCAGTTCTTC.

V usage is TRBV28 and J usage is TRBJ2-7; 8 nucleotides agree with TRBD2. This CDR3 comprises 14 residues. The trim removed 6 bases at V and 1 base at J, leaving 5 bases unmatched. CDR1 and CDR2 (germline): MDHEN, SYDVKM. The CDR3 is CASRERGKSYEQYF. CDR3 coding DNA: TGTGCCAGCAGGGAGCGGGGGAAATCCTACGAGCAGTACTTC. The full variable domain, with the rest looked up from reference TRBV28 and TRBJ2-7, is DVKVTQSSRYLVKRTGEKVFLECVQDMDHENMFWYRQDPGLGLRLIYFSYDVKMKEKGDIPEGYSVSREKKERFSLILESASTNQTSMYLCASRERGKSYEQYFGPGTRLTVT.

This sequence joins TRBV5-1 and TRBJ2-1, with D perhaps TRBD2 (6 bases). V gave up 0 bases and J gave up 8 bases, with 15 bases separating them. There are 15 residues in the CDR3. The V gene's germline CDR1 is SGHRS and CDR2 YFSETQ. Written as DNA, the CDR3 is TGCGCCAGCAGCTTGGCCGTCGGGAGACTGGATGAGCAGTTCTTC. This gives the protein CASSLAVGRLDEQFF.

The gene calls are TRBV27 and TRBJ1-4, with TRBD1 as a possible D gene (5 bases). Deletions cut 3 bases from V and 8 bases from J, with 13 bases between. The CDR3 extends over 14 amino acids. CDR1 is MNHEY, CDR2 SMNVEV, per germline (reference sequence). CDR3 sequence (DNA): TGTGCCAGCAGTTTGGGCAGGGTAGGGGAAAAACTGTTTTTT. It encodes CASSLGRVGEKLFF.

The J gene is TRBJ2-5, the V gene TRBV7-9; no reliable D call. V shed 6 bases and J shed 1 base, with 9 bases lying between them. CDR1 and CDR2 (germline): SEHNR, FQNEAQ (reference sequence). The CDR3 runs 13 residues. The CDR3 DNA reads TGTGCCAGCAGACGTACTCCCCAAGAGACCCAGTACTTC. This codes for CASRRTPQETQYF.

V and J are TRBV28 and TRBJ2-2; the D gene is possibly TRBD2 (5 bases). Looked up from germline, CDR1 is MDHEN and CDR2 is SYDVKM. V was pared by 3 bases and J by 1 base, with 9 bases between. The CDR3 is 15 residues long. Written as DNA, the CDR3 is TGTGCCAGCAGTTTCCTCCGGGGGAACACCGGGGAGCTGTTTTTT. It codes for CASSFLRGNTGELFF. Complete variable domain (other parts from reference TRBV28 and TRBJ2-2): DVKVTQSSRYLVKRTGEKVFLECVQDMDHENMFWYRQDPGLGLRLIYFSYDVKMKEKGDIPEGYSVSREKKERFSLILESASTNQTSMYLCASSFLRGNTGELFFGEGSRLTVL.

CDR3 residues: CASRERSGNTIYF. The CDR3 nucleotides read TGTGCCAGCAGAGAACGGTCTGGAAACACCATATATTTT. This chain joins TRBV6-5 and TRBJ1-3; unclear D gene. The germline V gene encodes CDR1 MNHEY and CDR2 SVGAGI. The CDR3 has 13 residues. V was trimmed by 6 bases and J by 1 base, leaving 7 bases between them.

About this clone: Distinct nucleotide sequences in the sample also encode this CDR3. The chain combines TRBV6-5 with TRBJ2-2; 11 bases are a match to TRBD2. The germline V gene has CDR1 MNHEY and CDR2 SVGAGI. The CDR3 is made up of 16 amino acids. V shed 2 bases and J 6 bases; nucleotides not matched to a gene: 5. CDR3 sequence reads: CASSYLTSGRPGELFF. The DNA for the CDR3 is TGTGCCAGCAGTTACCTAACTAGCGGGAGACCCGGGGAGCTGTTTTTT.

V usage is TRBV29-1 and J usage is TRBJ2-7, with D unclear. Trimming left V 4 bases short and J 2 bases short, with 9 bases between. Germline V gives CDR1 SQVTM, CDR2 ANQGSEA. This CDR3 spans 12 amino acids. For the CDR3, the DNA is TGCAGCGTTGGGATGGCGGCCTACGAGCAGTACTTC. It translates to CSVGMAAYEQYF.

This sequence joins TRBV7-3 and TRBJ2-3; D possibly corresponds to TRBD2 (5 bases). CDR1 is SGHTA and CDR2 is FQGTGA in the germline V gene. The CDR3 contains 14 residues. The germline V and J ends were trimmed by 5 bases and 3 bases, with 12 bases remaining between them. The CDR3 DNA sequence: TGTGCCAGCAGCCGCGGGCAGCTTACAGATACGCAGTATTTT. Translating gives CASSRGQLTDTQYF. Full variable domain (remainder filled in from reference TRBV7-3 and TRBJ2-3): GAGVSQTPSNKVTEKGKYVELRCDPISGHTALYWYRQSLGQGPEFLIYFQGTGAADDSGLPNDRFFAVRPEGSVSTLKIQRTERGDSAVYLCASSRGQLTDTQYFGPGTRLTVL.

The rearrangement joins TRBV5-1 to TRBJ2-2; D call uncertain. CDR3 size: 14 residues. V shed 0 bases and J shed 6 bases, with 9 bases lying between them. Germline V gene data show CDR1 as SGHRS and CDR2 as YFSETQ. CDR3 residues: CASSLATEAGELFF. Written as DNA, the CDR3 is TGCGCCAGCAGCTTGGCTACTGAAGCCGGGGAGCTGTTTTTT.

V gene TRBV10-3 combines with J gene TRBJ2-5, with 7 bases fitting TRBD2. Trimming took 3 bases from V and 2 from J; bases not matched to a gene: 3. The CDR3 consists of 14 residues. Germline CDR1 reads ENHRY; CDR2 reads SYGVKD. The DNA of the CDR3 is TGTGCCATCAGTGAAGGGGACTATCAAGAGACCCAGTACTTC. It encodes CAISEGDYQETQYF.

The chain recombines TRBV6-1 with TRBJ1-5; D is ambiguous. V lost 4 bases, J lost 6 bases, and 10 bases lay in between. CDR1 is MNHNS, CDR2 SASEGT, per germline. The CDR3 consists of 13 residues. CDR3: CASSGERVQPQHF. The CDR3 bases are TGTGCCAGCAGTGGGGAGAGGGTTCAGCCCCAGCATTTT.

The V call is TRBV6-1, the J call TRBJ1-2; D unresolved. Trimming took 1 base from V and 4 from J, leaving 4 bases between them. The length of the CDR3 is 12 residues. In germline, CDR1 is MNHNS, CDR2 SASEGT. Here the CDR3 DNA reads TGTGCCAGCAGTGAAGGTAGCTATGGCTACACCTTC. The encoded protein is CASSEGSYGYTF.

This sequence joins TRBV6-6 and TRBJ2-7; TRBD1 might be the D (6 bases). The CDR3 totals 13 residues. Trimming left V 6 bases short and J 3 bases short, with 12 bases between. The germline CDR1 and CDR2 sequences are MNHNY and SVGAGI (reference sequence). CDR3 sequence reads: CASSQDSRYEQYF. The CDR3 coding sequence is TGTGCCAGCAGCCAGGACAGCCGCTACGAGCAGTACTTC.

The chain links TRBV27 to TRBJ1-5; 7 bases agree with TRBD1. The CDR3 is 16 residues long. The V and J ends lost 7 bases and 6 bases, in that order; junction bases with no gene match: 15. Germline CDR1 MNHEY, CDR2 SMNVEV (reference sequence). The CDR3 reads CASKEGAGGFVQPQHF. The CDR3 DNA sequence: TGTGCCAGCAAAGAAGGAGCAGGGGGATTCGTTCAGCCCCAGCATTTT.

The V and J genes are TRBV29-1 and TRBJ2-3; TRBD2 agrees at 7 bases. V was clipped by 0 bases and J by 6 bases; unmatched bases: 9. From germline, CDR1 is SQVTM and CDR2 ANQGSEA. The CDR3 loop spans 15 amino acids. The CDR3 region is CSVEDGRGGQDTQYF. CDR3 DNA: TGCAGCGTTGAAGATGGGCGCGGGGGTCAGGATACGCAGTATTTT.

The J gene is TRBJ1-2, the V gene TRBV6-1; D gene ambiguous. There are 14 residues in the CDR3. V was trimmed by 6 bases and J by 7 bases, leaving 18 bases between them. Germline V gives CDR1 MNHNS, CDR2 SASEGT. The CDR3 loop is CASSPGPGEGGYTF. In nucleotides, the CDR3 is TGTGCCAGCAGCCCCGGGCCCGGGGAGGGTGGCTACACCTTC.

This clone occurred once. The gene calls are TRBV30 and TRBJ2-7; D is undetermined. Germline-derived CDR1 and CDR2 are GTSNPN and SVGIG (reference sequence). This CDR3 has 14 amino acids. Trimming took 3 bases from V and 2 from J, leaving 14 bases between them. The CDR3 DNA reads as TGTGCCTGGAGAGTCAGGCGAGCCCCCTACGAGCAGTACTTC. Translating it yields CAWRVRRAPYEQYF.

This clone appeared a single time. The chain employs TRBV5-6 and TRBJ2-7, with 10 bases matching TRBD2. This CDR3 has 16 residues. CDR1 SGHDT and CDR2 YYEEEE come from the germline V gene. Losses at the gene ends were 2 bases for V and 0 bases for J; bases not matched to a gene: 5. CDR3 region: CASSFRTSGISYEQYF. The CDR3 DNA is TGTGCCAGCAGCTTCCGGACTAGCGGTATCTCCTACGAGCAGTACTTC.

The genes are TRBV6-5 and TRBJ2-1, with D possibly being TRBD1 (6 bases). CDR1 is MNHEY and CDR2 is SVGAGI in the germline V gene. The CDR3 spans 15 residues. Trimming removed 6 bases from V and 4 bases from J, with 16 bases in between. The CDR3: CASRYTGIRYNEQFF. CDR3 in DNA: TGTGCCAGCAGATATACAGGGATCCGATACAATGAGCAGTTCTTC.

This clone appeared once. This chain links TRBV19 with TRBJ2-5, with 9 bases lining up with TRBD1. The CDR3 has 16 residues. V lost 4 bases, J lost 4 bases, and 10 bases stayed unmatched. Looked up from germline, CDR1 is LNHDA and CDR2 is SQIVND (reference sequence). As DNA, the CDR3 is TGTGCCAGTAGTACCGGGACAGGGATGGGGGGAGAGACCCAGTACTTC. Its translation: CASSTGTGMGGETQYF.

J is TRBJ2-1 and V is TRBV28; 9 bases match TRBD2. V gave up 4 bases and J gave up 0 bases; unmatched junction bases: 13. CDR1 MDHEN and CDR2 SYDVKM come from the germline V gene. This CDR3 comprises 19 residues. CDR3 nucleotide sequence: TGTGCCAGCAGTTCCCTCTTGGGGGGTAGCGGGAGCTCCTACAATGAGCAGTTCTTC. It specifies CASSSLLGGSGSSYNEQFF.

The genes are TRBV7-7 and TRBJ1-1; TRBD1 matches at 7 bases. The germline V gene encodes CDR1 SSHAT and CDR2 FNYEAQ (reference sequence). This CDR3 is 14 amino acids long. Losses at the gene ends were 5 bases for V and 6 bases for J; bases not matched to a gene: 9. The CDR3 DNA is TGTGCCAGCAGCACGGGACAGAGTGGCGCTGAAGCTTTCTTT. It specifies CASSTGQSGAEAFF.